Listed here are 7 T cell receptor beta chains from one sample, sequenced in a study of T cells after yellow fever vaccination. TCRdb reprocessed the 5' RACE reads via MiXCR and lists one record per CDR3 protein. Among 200,000 to 250,000 distinct CDR3 sequences listed, 3% to 4% were seen once. This specimen was CD4+ T cells sorted from PBMCs, taken 10 days after the yellow fever booster vaccination. The source of these receptors is a man in his late teens or twenties who received the YFV17D yellow fever vaccine.

This clonotype was seen only a few times. The V call is TRBV2, the J call TRBJ1-6; tentatively, D is TRBD1 (6 bases). This CDR3 is 13 amino acids long. V lost 1 base to trimming and J lost 11 bases, with 9 bases between them. From germline, CDR1 is SNHLY and CDR2 FYNNEI. The CDR3 sequence is CASSEGGLAPLHF. As DNA, the CDR3 is TGTGCCAGCAGTGAAGGGGGGCTAGCACCCCTCCACTTT.

This clonotype was seen a handful of times. The chain is built from TRBV3-1 and TRBJ2-7; 9 nucleotides match TRBD1. Germline lookup yields CDR1 LGHDT and CDR2 YNNKEL (reference sequence). The CDR3 length is 14 residues. Germline trimming cut 4 bases from V and 4 bases from J; bases unmatched to any gene: 5. The CDR3 DNA sequence: TGTGCCAGCAGCCTCGGGACAGGGAAGTACGAGCAGTACTTC. This translates into CASSLGTGKYEQYF.

In its sample, this clonotype was seen many times. V is TRBV9 and J is TRBJ1-6, with 7 bases matching TRBD1. Germline V gives CDR1 SGDLS, CDR2 YYNGEE. The CDR3 extends over 15 amino acids. Germline trimming cut 4 bases from V and 13 bases from J; bases unmatched to any gene: 14. The CDR3, as DNA: TGTGCCAGCAGCCCCCAAGGACAGGTAACCTCGCCCCTCCACTTT. The encoded protein is CASSPQGQVTSPLHF.

This chain uses TRBV24-1 with TRBJ2-3; TRBD2 agrees at 10 bases. Germline V gene data show CDR1 as KGHDR and CDR2 as SFDVKD. Trimming at V came to 6 bases and at J to 2 bases, leaving 7 bases not matched to a gene. The CDR3 contains 16 residues. DNA of the CDR3: TGTGCCACCAGTTCCACCGGGACTAGCGCCACAGATACGCAGTATTTT. Residues: CATSSTGTSATDTQYF.

This clonotype showed up just a few times. This chain links TRBV6-2 or TRBV6-3 with TRBJ2-7; 10 bases match TRBD2. Germline CDR1 MNHEY, CDR2 SVGEGT. This CDR3 has 16 amino acids. Trimming took 1 base from V and 5 from J; bases not matched to a gene: 8. CDR3 residues: CASSYYGAGGPDEQYF. CDR3 coding DNA: TGTGCCAGCAGTTACTATGGAGCGGGGGGGCCGGACGAGCAGTACTTC.

This clonotype was seen more than once but under ten times. The V call is TRBV6-2 or TRBV6-3, the J call TRBJ2-7; maybe TRBD2 (5 bases). The CDR3 has 14 amino acids. CDR1 and CDR2 from the germline V gene are MNHEY and SVGEGT. The ends were cut back, 2 bases at V and 2 bases at J, with 10 bases in the middle. The CDR3 is CASSYSGGTYEQYF. DNA for the CDR3: TGTGCCAGCAGTTACAGCGGAGGCACCTACGAGCAGTACTTC.

J is TRBJ1-2 and V is TRBV7-9, with 10 bases fitting TRBD1. The length of the CDR3 is 17 residues. Per germline, CDR1 SEHNR and CDR2 FQNEAQ (reference sequence). V gave up 2 bases and J gave up 5 bases; unmatched junction bases: 11. The chain's CDR3 is CASSLSYPGTGVYGYTF. The DNA for the CDR3 is TGTGCCAGCAGCTTAAGCTACCCCGGGACAGGGGTTTATGGCTACACCTTC.